The clone carrying this T cell receptor (beta chain) was recorded only once. CDR3 length: 16 amino acids. Trimming took 5 bases from V and 2 from J; bases not matched to a gene: 7. Per the germline V gene, CDR1 is LNHDA and CDR2 is SQIVND (reference sequence). The data were obtained in a study of blood T cell repertoires in COVID-19. In the study overall: Specimens from acute and convalescent COVID-19 originated in the United States, Italy and Spain. PBMCs, B-cell-depleted T cells, or T cells provided the cDNA or gDNA that made up the material.

Original analysis: From reference gene primer amplification, estimates of nucleated cell counts were derived. Repertoires were generated with immunoSEQ multiplex PCR, while TCRdb's copy carries only in-frame clones and drops some. The V and J calls and clone size are taken from that table; D and trimming were inferred from the DNA. The sample lists some 200,000 clones; about 80% were seen once. This chain joins TRBV19 and TRBJ2-5; 11 bases agree with TRBD1. The source material was peripheral blood. The receptor was derived from a woman aged 45-60 years with active or convalescent COVID-19. CDR3 in DNA: TGTGCCAGTAGTCGAAGGACAGGGGGCACGCAAGAGACCCAGTACTTC. Amino acids: CASSRRTGGTQETQYF.